These 3 T cell receptor beta chains were sequenced from one sample in a study of cytomegalovirus exposure and HLA in healthy donors. Primers for the PCR totalled 60 Vbeta and 13 Jbeta. Libraries were prepared by immunoSEQ multiplex PCR; TCRdb keeps only in-frame clonotypes and omits some of them. Seen here are 150,000 or so clones, approximately 79% observed once, and the top ten hold about 4.3%. Input material: PBMCs. All receptors come from a man younger than 35 in good health and CMV-seropositive.

This clone was counted a single time. J is TRBJ1-5 and V is TRBV2; 10 bases agree with TRBD1. There are 14 residues in the CDR3. After removal of 7 bases from V and 7 bases from J, the junction contained 7 bases not matched to a gene. Germline values: CDR1 SNHLY, CDR2 FYNNEI. The DNA for the CDR3 is TGTGCCAGCACTCAAGGACAGGGGGGCCAGCCCCAGCATTTT. Translation: CASTQGQGGQPQHF.

Comment on this clone: The junction differs from germline at one of its ends, possibly a read error. The rearrangement links TRBV6-1 to TRBJ1-3; 7 bases align to TRBD1. The CDR3 runs 16 residues. CDR1 MNHNS and CDR2 SASEGT come from the germline V gene. In DNA form, the CDR3 reads TGTGCCGGCAGTGCCGGACAGGTGGAGGATGGAAACACCATATATTTT. It encodes CAGSAGQVEDGNTIYF.

J is TRBJ2-7 and V is TRBV6-1; 12 bases fit TRBD1. Per germline, CDR1 MNHNS and CDR2 SASEGT. V was clipped by 4 bases and J by 5 bases; unmatched bases: 3. The CDR3 sequence is 14 residues long. In nucleotides, the CDR3 is TGTGCCAGCAGTGTCGGGACAGGGGGCGACGAGCAGTACTTC. Its translation: CASSVGTGGDEQYF.